Shown below are 8 T cell receptor beta chains from a single sample sequenced in a study of blood T cell repertoires in COVID-19. Method: immunoSEQ multiplex PCR; TCRdb's copy keeps in-frame clones and lacks some. Among around 150,000 clones listed, around 81% were seen once. The sample was peripheral blood. Every receptor here comes from a man between 60 and 75 years old with active or convalescent COVID-19.

The chain recombines TRBV28 with TRBJ2-7; 9 bases align to TRBD1. Germline V gene lookup returns CDR1 MDHEN and CDR2 SYDVKM. V was clipped by 6 bases and J by 6 bases; unmatched bases: 6. The CDR3 is made up of 13 amino acids. CDR3 nucleotides: TGTGCCAGCAGAGGGACAGGGACACGCGAGCAGTACTTC. It encodes CASRGTGTREQYF.

This chain joins TRBV20-1 and TRBJ2-3; unclear D gene. Trimming cost V 8 bases and J 4 bases, with 7 bases left between them. Germline V gene data show CDR1 as DFQATT and CDR2 as SNEGSKA (reference sequence). The CDR3 is 10 amino acids. DNA of the CDR3: TGCAGTCCTTCGGCAGATACGCAGTATTTT. Translated, it gives CSPSADTQYF.

This clone appeared a few times. The chain employs TRBV5-1 and TRBJ2-3; possibly TRBD2 for D (5 bases). The CDR3 loop spans 17 amino acids. Germline CDR1 reads SGHRS; CDR2 reads YFSETQ. V dropped 0 bases and J dropped 3 bases, with 17 bases sitting between them. The DNA of the CDR3 is TGCGCCAGCAGCTTGGCGTTCACGGGGTATGCTACAGATACGCAGTATTTT. Translated: CASSLAFTGYATDTQYF.

The J gene is TRBJ1-1, the V gene TRBV19, with D possibly TRBD1 on 6 matching bases. The V end was cut by 6 bases, the J end by 5 bases, with 16 bases between. Germline V gene lookup returns CDR1 LNHDA and CDR2 SQIVND (reference sequence). The CDR3 runs 14 residues. This CDR3 reads CASRTIQGGTEAFF. The CDR3 nucleotides read TGTGCCAGTAGGACCATACAGGGAGGGACTGAAGCTTTCTTT.

This chain links TRBV3-1 (or the pseudogene TRBV3-2) with TRBJ2-7; possibly TRBD2 for D (5 bases). Germline loops: CDR1 LGHDT, CDR2 YNNKEL (reference sequence). The CDR3 consists of 15 residues. Trimming cost V 4 bases and J 3 bases, with 16 bases left between them. CDR3 sequence: CASSPDPGIFYEQYF. In nucleotides, the CDR3 is TGTGCCAGCAGCCCCGATCCGGGGATCTTCTACGAGCAGTACTTC.

The rearrangement joins TRBV24-1 to TRBJ2-3; D perhaps matches TRBD2 (5 bases). CDR3 length: 13 residues. Germline assignment: CDR1 KGHDR and CDR2 SFDVKD. The germline V and J ends were trimmed by 5 bases and 4 bases, with 9 bases remaining between them. The DNA for the CDR3 is TGTGCCACCAGTGGGGTAGCGTCAGATACGCAGTATTTT. It yields the protein CATSGVASDTQYF.

About this clone: The DNA is omitted, as the CDR3 cannot be located on it reliably, and the CDR3 follows TCRdb's listing. This chain joins TRBV6-5 and TRBJ2-7; TRBD2 is the table's D call and was not checked against the DNA. Inclusive of both ends, the CDR3 amounts to 13 amino acids. Germline assignment: CDR1 MNHEY and CDR2 SVGAGI. The CDR3 loop is CASSSSGSYEQYF.

The V call is TRBV5-4, the J call TRBJ2-7; tentative D call: TRBD1 (6 bases). Trimming stripped 3 bases from V and 3 bases from J, with 10 bases between. Germline assignment: CDR1 SGHNT and CDR2 YYREEE (reference sequence). CDR3 length equals 13 residues. The DNA for the CDR3 is TGTGCCAGCAGCTCCCAACAGGGCTACGAGCAGTACTTC. Translation: CASSSQQGYEQYF.